A selection of T cell receptor beta chains follows, all from one sample in a study of spatial heterogeneity in lung cancer. One entry per CDR3 protein, called by TCRdb with MiXCR from the 5' RACE reads. Of 20,000 to 30,000 distinct CDR3 sequences listed, about a tenth are singletons. The sequenced sample was PBMCs, obtained at follow-up. Source of these receptors: a male donor with early-stage non-small cell lung cancer. The CDR3 runs from the conserved cysteine through the conserved F or W. The order of the fields is J gene, clone size, CDR3 length, V gene, D gene, CDR3 DNA, CDR3 protein. D genes are given only for firm matches. Rows may omit the clone size; those that give it use once, few, many or a size class.

>TRBJ1-4|NA|12|TRBV29-1|NA
TGCAGCGTTCTAGGGGAGGGAGAAAAACTGTTTTTT
CSVLGEGEKLFF
>TRBJ2-1|many|14|TRBV12-3/TRBV12-4|TRBD1
TGTGCCAGCAGTCGTCGGGACAGAAACAATGAGCAGTTCTTC
CASSRRDRNNEQFF
>TRBJ1-1|NA|13|TRBV28|NA
TGTGCCAGCAGCCCAGGGCAGAACACTGAAGCTTTCTTT
CASSPGQNTEAFF
>TRBJ1-5|NA|14|TRBV7-2|TRBD1
TGTGCCAGCAGCTATGGACAGGGCAATCAGCCCCAGCATTTT
CASSYGQGNQPQHF
>TRBJ2-1|few|14|TRBV28|TRBD1
TGTGCCAGCCACGACAGGGGGCGCTTCAATGAGCAGTTCTTC
CASHDRGRFNEQFF
>TRBJ2-7|few|12|TRBV7-9|NA
TGTGCCAGCAGCTTAGAGGTCTACGAGCAGTACTTC
CASSLEVYEQYF
>TRBJ1-6|many|15|TRBV5-1|NA
TGCGCCAGCAGCTTGGCCCTGGGGGCCGGTTCACCCCTCCACTTT
CASSLALGAGSPLHF
>TRBJ2-1|many|14|TRBV4-3|NA
TGCGCCAGCAGCCAGAGCACTAGTCCTGGTGAGCAGTTCTTC
CASSQSTSPGEQFF
>TRBJ1-5|many|15|TRBV2|NA
TGTGCCAGCAGCCAAGAGTACAGTAAACATCAGCCCCAGCATTTT
CASSQEYSKHQPQHF
>TRBJ2-5|many|18|TRBV3-1|TRBD2
TGTGCCAGCAGACTGGGACTAGCGGGGGGCCCCGTTAAAGAGACCCAGTACTTC
CASRLGLAGGPVKETQYF
>TRBJ2-1|many|12|TRBV18|NA
TGTGCCAGCTCAGAGTCAAGGGATGAGCAGTTCTTC
CASSESRDEQFF
>TRBJ1-4|NA|15|TRBV28|TRBD1
TGTGCCAGCAGTTCTCTCAGACAGGGAGGTGAAAAACTGTTTTTT
CASSSLRQGGEKLFF
>TRBJ2-4|few|14|TRBV19|TRBD1
TGTGCCACCCGGGACAGCTTAGCCAAAAACATTCAGTACTTC
CATRDSLAKNIQYF
>TRBJ2-5|many|14|TRBV7-2|NA
TGTGCCAGCAGCTCAGAGCCGTACCAAGAGACCCAGTACTTC
CASSSEPYQETQYF
>TRBJ1-1|many|13|TRBV4-2|TRBD1
TGTGCCAGCAGCCAAGATGGACAGGGCGAAGCTTTCTTT
CASSQDGQGEAFF
>TRBJ1-1|NA|14|TRBV12-3/TRBV12-4|TRBD1
TGTGCCAGCAGCCGAAGGGACAGGGGGCTCGAAGCTTTCTTT
CASSRRDRGLEAFF
>TRBJ1-2|NA|12|TRBV5-6|NA
TGTGCCAGCAGTCAGGACCGGAGGGGCTACACCTTC
CASSQDRRGYTF
>TRBJ1-6|NA|15|TRBV7-2|NA
TGTGCCAGCAGCTCGTGGAACGCAGGGAATTCACCCCTCCACTTT
CASSSWNAGNSPLHF
>TRBJ1-4|many|14|TRBV19|NA
TGTGCCAGTAGTAACGCGGGTTCGGGAGAAAAACTGTTTTTT
CASSNAGSGEKLFF
>TRBJ1-5|many|13|TRBV6-1|NA
TGTGCCAGCAGTGAAGGAAACAATCAGCCCCAGCATTTT
CASSEGNNQPQHF
>TRBJ1-1|NA|15|TRBV20-1|TRBD1
TGCAGTGCTAGAGATTGGGGACAGCTGAACAATGAAGCTTTCTTT
CSARDWGQLNNEAFF
>TRBJ2-7|many|14|TRBV20-1|TRBD1
TGCAGTGCCCGAAATCCGGGACAGCTCACTGAGCAGTACTTC
CSARNPGQLTEQYF
>TRBJ1-2|few|13|TRBV5-1|NA
TGCGCCAGCAGTCAGGGTGCTAACTATGGCTACACCTTC
CASSQGANYGYTF
>TRBJ2-2|medium-sized|13|TRBV5-6|NA
TGTGCCAGCAGCTATACATGGACCGGGGAGCTGTTTTTT
CASSYTWTGELFF
>TRBJ2-1|many|13|TRBV7-2|NA
TGTGCCAGCAGCTTAGGGCCCCACAATGAGCAGTTCTTC
CASSLGPHNEQFF
>TRBJ2-2|many|13|TRBV19|NA
TGTGCCAGTACTGGGCAGGACACCGGGGAGCTGTTTTTT
CASTGQDTGELFF
>TRBJ2-3|medium-sized|13|TRBV5-1|NA
TGCGCCAGCAGCTTACAGCACACAGATACGCAGTATTTT
CASSLQHTDTQYF
>TRBJ2-2|NA|16|TRBV7-2|TRBD1
TGTGCCAGCAGCACCAGGACAGGGGGCCCTCCCGGGGAGCTGTTTTTT
CASSTRTGGPPGELFF
>TRBJ2-7|NA|15|TRBV27|TRBD1
TGTGCCAGCAGTCCCTCAGGGACAGGGGAGTACGAGCAGTACTTC
CASSPSGTGEYEQYF
>TRBJ1-1|few|13|TRBV20-1|NA
TGCAGTGCTAGAGATACAGGGAACACTGAAGCTTTCTTT
CSARDTGNTEAFF
>TRBJ2-7|many|15|TRBV10-2|TRBD1
TGCGCCAGCAGTGAGCCCGGACAGGTGAAGGACGAGCAGTACTTC
CASSEPGQVKDEQYF
>TRBJ2-2|few|16|TRBV28|NA
TGTGCCAGCAGTAATTCCAGGGCCTTTCGCACCGGGGAGCTGTTTTTT
CASSNSRAFRTGELFF
>TRBJ2-3|few|12|TRBV9|NA
TGTGCCACCGGGGGTCCAGCAGATACGCAGTATTTT
CATGGPADTQYF
>TRBJ2-3|few|14|TRBV18|NA
TGTGCCAGCTCACAGGAGTGGGGCACAGATACGCAGTATTTT
CASSQEWGTDTQYF
>TRBJ2-1|few|13|TRBV7-9|NA
TGTGCCAGCAGTGTGGGGGGTAGTAATGAGCAGTTCTTC
CASSVGGSNEQFF
>TRBJ1-3|NA|16|TRBV4-3|NA
TGCGCCAGCAGCGCGTCGACAGATATCGGAGGAAACACCATATATTTT
CASSASTDIGGNTIYF
>TRBJ2-5|few|14|TRBV27|TRBD1
TGTGCCAGCAACAACAGGGGGCTGAGAGAGACCCAGTACTTC
CASNNRGLRETQYF
>TRBJ2-7|NA|13|TRBV5-1|NA
TGCGCCAGCAGGGCGCAGGACACCCACGAGCAGTACTTC
CASRAQDTHEQYF
>TRBJ2-3|many|14|TRBV5-1|TRBD1
TGCGCCAGCAGCTGGACAGGGACCACAGATACGCAGTATTTT
CASSWTGTTDTQYF
>TRBJ2-5|many|19|TRBV4-1|TRBD2
TGCGCCAGCAGCCAAGATTCCGGGTCTAGCGGTGGTTTAAAGGAGACCCAGTACTTC
CASSQDSGSSGGLKETQYF
>TRBJ2-5|few|12|TRBV2|NA
TGTGCCAGCATAGGAGCTCAAGAGACCCAGTACTTC
CASIGAQETQYF
>TRBJ2-1|many|15|TRBV2|NA
TGTGCCAGCAGTGAGAGGGGGAGCTCCTACAATGAGCAGTTCTTC
CASSERGSSYNEQFF
>TRBJ2-4|NA|13|TRBV7-6|TRBD1
TGTGCCAGCAGCGCCGGGACAGGGTCCATTCAGTACTTC
CASSAGTGSIQYF
>TRBJ1-5|medium-sized|14|TRBV6-2/TRBV6-3|NA
TGTGCCAGCAGTGCAGGGGATGGCAATCAGCCCCAGCATTTT
CASSAGDGNQPQHF